These T cell receptor beta chains were read from a single sample in a study of T cells in Graves' hyperthyroidism and ophthalmopathy. Each CDR3 protein gets one entry after TCRdb re-called the multiplex PCR reads with MiXCR. The sample consists of fewer than 550,000 distinct CDR3 sequences, around 16% of them appearing once. Sequences were obtained from blood. The receptors originated from a woman aged 18-29 years with Graves' hyperthyroidism. The CDR3 runs from the conserved cysteine through the conserved F or W. Each record gives: V gene, J gene, clone size, D gene, CDR3 protein, CDR3 DNA. The D gene is left open where the match is weak. For some rows the clone size is stated as once, few or many, or as a class when expanded; others skip it.

TRBV28	TRBJ2-1	many	TRBD2	CASSPSGSLPYNEQFF	TGTGCCAGCAGTCCTAGCGGGAGTCTCCCCTACAATGAGCAGTTCTTC
TRBV5-5	TRBJ1-5	many	.	CASSLLHSNQPQHF	TGTGCCAGCAGCTTGTTACACTCAAATCAGCCCCAGCATTTT
TRBV12-3/TRBV12-4	TRBJ2-5	many	.	CASASNRGQETQYF	TGTGCCAGCGCCTCGAATAGAGGCCAAGAGACCCAGTACTTC
TRBV2	TRBJ1-5	many	.	CASSSRGGNQPQHF	TGTGCCAGCAGTAGCAGGGGCGGCAATCAGCCCCAGCATTTT
TRBV5-5	TRBJ1-5	.	.	CASSPGGGGDNQPQHF	TGTGCCAGCAGTCCCGGAGGGGGAGGCGACAATCAGCCCCAGCATTTT
TRBV6-2/TRBV6-3	TRBJ1-4	.	TRBD1	CASSYSPRGQGAGAANEKLFF	TGTGCCAGCAGTTACTCCCCCCGTGGTCAGGGGGCCGGCGCGGCTAATGAAAAACTGTTTTTT
TRBV29-1	TRBJ1-2	many	TRBD1	CSVKWTGRYGYTF	TGCAGCGTTAAATGGACAGGGAGGTATGGCTACACCTTC
TRBV28	TRBJ1-2	many	.	CASSLFRGNGYTF	TGTGCCAGCAGTTTATTTAGAGGGAACGGCTACACCTTC
TRBV10-1	TRBJ2-4	.	.	CASSENTRGKNIQYF	TGCGCCAGCAGTGAGAACACACGGGGCAAAAACATTCAGTACTTC
TRBV20-1	TRBJ2-3	.	TRBD1	CSARTTTGGADTQYF	TGCAGTGCTAGAACTACTACAGGGGGCGCAGATACGCAGTATTTT
TRBV5-1	TRBJ1-1	many	.	CASSKVQGGGTEAFF	TGCGCCAGCAGCAAAGTACAGGGAGGTGGGACTGAAGCTTTCTTT
TRBV20-1	TRBJ2-5	many	TRBD2	CSATGGGDQETQYF	TGCAGTGCCACTGGCGGGGGGGACCAAGAGACCCAGTACTTC
TRBV5-6	TRBJ1-2	few	.	CASRPGPQGTYGYTF	TGTGCCAGCAGACCAGGACCCCAGGGAACCTATGGCTACACCTTC
TRBV9	TRBJ2-1	.	.	CASSVGRPRYNEQFF	TGTGCCAGCAGCGTAGGCCGACCGAGATACAATGAGCAGTTCTTC
TRBV6-5	TRBJ1-6	few	.	CASSYSKDFGSPLHF	TGTGCCAGCAGTTACTCGAAGGACTTTGGTTCACCCCTCCACTTT
TRBV6-2/TRBV6-3	TRBJ2-7	.	.	CASIKCLDTKYEQYF	TGTGCCAGCATTAAATGTCTGGACACCAAATACGAGCAGTACTTC
TRBV12-3/TRBV12-4	TRBJ2-3	.	TRBD2	CASSLALAGVTDTQYF	TGTGCCAGCAGTTTAGCGCTAGCGGGGGTAACAGATACGCAGTATTTT
TRBV9	TRBJ1-3	once	.	CASSVEANTNTIYF	TGTGCCAGCAGCGTAGAAGCGAATACAAACACCATATATTTT
TRBV20-1	TRBJ2-7	many	TRBD1	CSVDRGSYEQYF	TGCAGTGTCGACAGGGGATCCTACGAGCAGTACTTC
TRBV19	TRBJ2-1	.	TRBD1	CASSIDRAHEQFF	TGTGCCAGTAGTATCGACAGGGCCCATGAGCAGTTCTTC
TRBV2	TRBJ2-7	many	.	CASTGDHEQYF	TGTGCCAGCACGGGGGACCACGAGCAGTACTTC
TRBV11-1	TRBJ2-7	.	TRBD2	CASSSGLAGPGEQYF	TGTGCCAGCAGCTCGGGACTAGCGGGGCCGGGGGAGCAGTACTTC
TRBV3-1	TRBJ1-2	few	.	CASSQALVGYGYTF	TGTGCCAGCAGCCAAGCTCTAGTGGGCTATGGCTACACCTTC
TRBV14	TRBJ2-5	few	.	CASSSFPPLLRGMSGETQYF	TGTGCCAGCAGTTCTTTCCCACCCCTGCTAAGGGGAATGTCCGGAGAGACCCAGTACTTC
TRBV6-6	TRBJ1-3	few	.	CASSYVGAGGNTIYF	TGTGCCAGCAGTTACGTGGGGGCGGGTGGAAACACCATATATTTT
TRBV14	TRBJ2-1	few	.	CASSQDSRLRDEQFF	TGTGCCAGCAGCCAAGATTCCAGACTTCGCGATGAGCAGTTCTTC
TRBV6-1	TRBJ2-1	few	.	CASSSALLGHNEQFF	TGTGCCAGCAGTTCCGCCCTTTTGGGACACAATGAGCAGTTCTTC
TRBV20-1	TRBJ2-3	.	TRBD1	CSARNDRDPRADTQYF	TGCAGTGCTAGAAATGACAGGGACCCTAGAGCAGATACGCAGTATTTT
TRBV28	TRBJ1-4	few	TRBD1	CASSFPRQGPNEKLFF	TGTGCCAGCAGTTTTCCCAGACAGGGACCTAATGAAAAACTGTTTTTT
TRBV6-1	TRBJ2-3	many	TRBD2	CASSYGGGSTDTQYF	TGTGCCAGCAGTTATGGCGGGGGTAGCACAGATACGCAGTATTTT
TRBV24-1	TRBJ1-1	once	.	CASSPGFTEAFF	TGTGCCAGCAGCCCAGGCTTCACTGAAGCTTTCTTT
TRBV2	TRBJ2-7	.	.	CASRTGRERYF	TGTGCCAGCAGGACGGGTAGAGAGCGGTACTTC
TRBV9	TRBJ1-1	few	.	CASSLNPGSDMNTEAFF	TGTGCCAGCAGCCTAAACCCTGGGTCGGACATGAACACTGAAGCTTTCTTT
TRBV4-1	TRBJ1-4	many	.	CASGQLVLSNEKLFF	TGCGCCAGTGGACAGTTGGTTTTGAGCAATGAAAAACTGTTTTTT
TRBV2	TRBJ1-6	few	.	CASTPISSYNSPLHF	TGTGCCAGCACTCCGATTAGCTCCTATAATTCACCCCTCCACTTT
TRBV20-1	TRBJ1-5	.	.	CSAREKGPYSNQPQHF	TGCAGTGCTAGAGAAAAGGGGCCCTATAGCAATCAGCCCCAGCATTTT
TRBV7-8	TRBJ2-2	many	.	CASRPDTRNTGELFF	TGTGCCAGCAGACCAGACACCCGTAACACCGGGGAGCTGTTTTTT
TRBV6-2/TRBV6-3	TRBJ2-1	many	TRBD2	CASSYGLAGVREQFF	TGTGCCAGCAGTTACGGACTAGCGGGAGTCCGGGAGCAGTTCTTC
TRBV28	TRBJ2-4	many	TRBD1	CASSLSSGTGDLGIKNIQYF	TGTGCCAGCAGTTTATCCTCCGGGACAGGGGATCTTGGTATCAAAAACATTCAGTACTTC
TRBV20-1	TRBJ2-7	.	TRBD2	CSASGGRGAYEQYF	TGCAGTGCTAGTGGGGGGCGGGGGGCCTACGAGCAGTACTTC
TRBV28	TRBJ1-1	many	.	CASSPGLQEAFF	TGTGCCAGCAGTCCGGGACTCCAGGAAGCTTTCTTT
TRBV2	TRBJ2-4	.	TRBD1	CASSGDRAKNIQYF	TGTGCCAGCAGCGGGGACAGAGCCAAAAACATTCAGTACTTC
TRBV5-1	TRBJ2-2	few	.	CASSLPPGPTGNTGELFF	TGCGCCAGCAGCTTGCCACCGGGTCCGACAGGGAACACCGGGGAGCTGTTTTTT
TRBV25-1	TRBJ2-1	.	TRBD1	CASGAQGAGLLNEQFF	TGTGCCAGCGGCGCGCAGGGGGCAGGGCTGCTGAATGAGCAGTTCTTC
TRBV28	TRBJ1-1	many	TRBD1	CASSRIGQGLINTEAFF	TGTGCCAGCAGCCGAATCGGACAGGGCCTCATCAACACTGAAGCTTTCTTT
TRBV3-1	TRBJ2-3	many	TRBD2	CASSDNPAGLAGDTQYF	TGTGCCAGCAGCGACAACCCGGCCGGACTAGCGGGAGATACGCAGTATTTT
TRBV28	TRBJ2-7	.	TRBD2	CASEGAPGLAAVSSYEQYF	TGTGCCAGCGAAGGGGCACCGGGACTAGCGGCTGTTTCTTCCTACGAGCAGTACTTC
TRBV28	TRBJ1-1	many	.	CASRYPRMNTEAFF	TGTGCCAGCAGATACCCCCGGATGAACACTGAAGCTTTCTTT
TRBV4-3	TRBJ1-2	.	.	CASSQDNTGTRGYTF	TGCGCCAGCAGCCAAGACAATACAGGGACGAGGGGCTACACCTTC
TRBV4-3	TRBJ1-2	.	.	CASSQDTQGRNGYTF	TGCGCCAGCAGCCAAGATACCCAGGGGCGAAATGGCTACACCTTC
TRBV20-1	TRBJ2-5	.	.	CSAREVGETQYF	TGCAGTGCTAGAGAGGTGGGAGAGACCCAGTACTTC
TRBV2	TRBJ2-1	many	TRBD2	CASSEASERGSSYNEQFF	TGTGCCAGCAGTGAAGCCTCAGAGCGGGGGAGCTCCTACAATGAGCAGTTCTTC
TRBV9	TRBJ1-1	few	.	CASSVDFGRGVLGNTEAFF	TGTGCCAGCAGCGTAGACTTTGGGCGGGGGGTCCTGGGTAACACTGAAGCTTTCTTT